The 4 T cell receptor beta chains below come from one sample, sequenced in a study of T-cell memory formation after mild COVID-19. TCRdb re-derived calls from the 5' RACE reads in MiXCR, one entry per CDR3 protein. The sample shows just over 300,000 distinct CDR3 sequences, roughly 19% of them seen only once. Sequencing used PBMCs or a T cell subset sorted from them (not recorded which). The receptors shown here come from a man in his late teens or twenties who had mild COVID-19 (a few samples of this study predate the infection). Cell type and time point are not known.

This rearrangement joins TRBV27 to TRBJ2-1, with no clear D. Germline loops: CDR1 MNHEY, CDR2 SMNVEV (reference sequence). V lost 3 bases to trimming and J lost 1 base, with 13 bases between them. This CDR3 spans 16 amino acids. CDR3 sequence (DNA): TGTGCCAGCAGTTTGGTCTCCTCCCGGTCCTACAATGAGCAGTTCTTC. It codes for CASSLVSSRSYNEQFF.

J is TRBJ1-2 and V is TRBV5-1, with 7 bases fitting TRBD1. CDR1 SGHRS and CDR2 YFSETQ come from the germline V gene. The CDR3 is made up of 13 amino acids. The V and J ends lost 5 bases and 4 bases, in that order; junction bases with no gene match: 5. In DNA, the CDR3 is TGCGCCAGCAGGGTGACAGGGCTCTATGGCTACACCTTC. Its protein product is CASRVTGLYGYTF.

This clonotype was detected a few times. The genes are TRBV20-1 and TRBJ2-1; the match to TRBD2 covers 8 bases. The V segment lost 5 bases and the J segment 10 bases; nucleotides outside the gene matches: 19. Looked up from germline, CDR1 is DFQATT and CDR2 is SNEGSKA (reference sequence). This CDR3 is built from 16 residues. The CDR3 protein is CSADTYAGGRSGEQFF. Written as DNA, the CDR3 is TGCAGTGCTGACACCTACGCGGGGGGCCGGAGTGGGGAGCAGTTCTTC.

This chain uses TRBV7-2 with TRBJ2-3; 16 bases are a match to TRBD2. This CDR3 comprises 14 residues. The V and J ends lost 4 bases and 11 bases, in that order; junction bases with no gene match: 3. Germline loops: CDR1 SGHTA, CDR2 FQGNSA. CDR3 nucleotide sequence: TGTGCCAGCAGCTCCGGGACTAGCGGGGGGGTGCAGTATTTT. Translated, it gives CASSSGTSGGVQYF. The whole variable domain, filled in from reference TRBV7-2 and TRBJ2-3, reads GAGVSQSPSNKVTEKGKDVELRCDPISGHTALYWYRQSLGQGLEFLIYFQGNSAPDKSGLPSDRFSAERTGGSVSTLTIQRTQQEDSAVYLCASSSGTSGGVQYFGPGTRLTVL.